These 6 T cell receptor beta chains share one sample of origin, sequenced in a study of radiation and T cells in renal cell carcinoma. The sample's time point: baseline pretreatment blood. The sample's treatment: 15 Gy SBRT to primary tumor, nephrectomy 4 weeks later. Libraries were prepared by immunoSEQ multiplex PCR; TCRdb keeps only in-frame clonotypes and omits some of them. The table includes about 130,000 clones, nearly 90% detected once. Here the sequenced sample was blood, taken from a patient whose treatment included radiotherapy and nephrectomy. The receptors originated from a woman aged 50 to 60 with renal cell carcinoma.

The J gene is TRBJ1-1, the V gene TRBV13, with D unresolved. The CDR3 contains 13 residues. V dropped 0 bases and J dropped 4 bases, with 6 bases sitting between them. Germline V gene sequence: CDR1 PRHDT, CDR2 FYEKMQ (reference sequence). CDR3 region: CASSLGGSTEAFF. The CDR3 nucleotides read TGTGCCAGCAGCTTAGGAGGGTCCACTGAAGCTTTCTTT.

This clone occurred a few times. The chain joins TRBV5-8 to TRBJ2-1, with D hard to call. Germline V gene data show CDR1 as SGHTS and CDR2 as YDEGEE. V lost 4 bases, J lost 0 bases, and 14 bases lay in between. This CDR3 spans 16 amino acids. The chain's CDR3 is CASSGGRNPSYNEQFF. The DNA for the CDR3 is TGTGCCAGCAGCGGTGGACGGAACCCCTCCTACAATGAGCAGTTCTTC.

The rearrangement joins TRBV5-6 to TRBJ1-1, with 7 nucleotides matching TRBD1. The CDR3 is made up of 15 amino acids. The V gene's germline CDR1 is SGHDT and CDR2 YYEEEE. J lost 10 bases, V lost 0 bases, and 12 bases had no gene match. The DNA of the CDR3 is TGTGCCAGCAGCTTGGCCTGGGGGACAGTCTCCCGAGCTTTCTTT. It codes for CASSLAWGTVSRAFF. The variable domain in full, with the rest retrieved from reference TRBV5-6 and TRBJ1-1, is DAGVTQSPTHLIKTRGQQVTLRCSPKSGHDTVSWYQQALGQGPQFIFQYYEEEERQRGNFPDRFSGHQFPNYSSELNVNALLLGDSALYLCASSLAWGTVSRAFFGQGTRLTVV.

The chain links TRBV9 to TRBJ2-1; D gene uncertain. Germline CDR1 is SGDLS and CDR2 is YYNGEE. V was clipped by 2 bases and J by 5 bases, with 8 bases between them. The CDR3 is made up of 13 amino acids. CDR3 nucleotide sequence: TGTGCCAGCAGCGTCCAGACCAACAATGAGCAGTTCTTC. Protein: CASSVQTNNEQFF.

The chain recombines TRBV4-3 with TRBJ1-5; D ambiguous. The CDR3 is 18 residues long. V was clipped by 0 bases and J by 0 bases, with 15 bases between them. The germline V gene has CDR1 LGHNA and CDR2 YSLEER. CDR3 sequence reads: CASSQEGRRINSNQPQHF. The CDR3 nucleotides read TGCGCCAGCAGCCAAGAGGGCCGGAGAATTAATAGCAATCAGCCCCAGCATTTT.

The CDR3 loop reads CASPGGSNTGELFF. The DNA for the CDR3 is TGTGCCAGCCCAGGGGGTTCGAACACCGGGGAGCTGTTTTTT. The J gene is TRBJ2-2, the V gene TRBV18, with 7 bases fitting TRBD1. The germline gives CDR1 KGHSH, CDR2 LQKENI. Trimming cost V 8 bases and J 0 bases; bases outside gene matches: 3. The CDR3 spans 14 residues.